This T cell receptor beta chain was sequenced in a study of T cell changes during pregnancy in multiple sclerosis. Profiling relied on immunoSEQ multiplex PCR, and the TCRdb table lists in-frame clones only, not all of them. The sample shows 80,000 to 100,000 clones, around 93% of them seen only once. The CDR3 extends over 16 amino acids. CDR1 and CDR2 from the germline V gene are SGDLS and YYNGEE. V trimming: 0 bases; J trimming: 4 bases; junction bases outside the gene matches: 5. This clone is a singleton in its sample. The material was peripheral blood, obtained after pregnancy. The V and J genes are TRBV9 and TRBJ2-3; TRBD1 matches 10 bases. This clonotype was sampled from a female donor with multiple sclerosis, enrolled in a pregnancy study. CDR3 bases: TGTGCCAGCAGCGTAGCCCGGGACAGGGGAGCAGATACGCAGTATTTT. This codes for CASSVARDRGADTQYF.